The T cell receptor beta chain described here comes from a study of blood T cell repertoires in COVID-19. Looking at the study overall: In each case, the material was cDNA or gDNA derived from T cells, B-cell-depleted T cells, or PBMCs.

This clone was detected a few times. Trimming took off 6 bases at V and 7 bases at J, with 12 bases between the two ends. The CDR3 is 12 residues long. The germline CDR1 and CDR2 sequences are MDHEN and SYDVKM. TCRdb keeps only in-frame clones here, not all; method: immunoSEQ multiplex PCR. The sample has about 220,000 clones; about 80% are singletons. The chain recombines TRBV28 with TRBJ1-1; weak D call: TRBD1 (5 bases). The TCR originated in a woman aged 55-69 years with acute or convalescent COVID-19. The sequencing sample was made of peripheral blood. Here the CDR3 reads CASRGDSGEAFF. For the CDR3, the DNA is TGTGCCAGCAGGGGTGACAGTGGTGAAGCTTTCTTT.